This T cell receptor (beta chain) was sequenced for a study of technical replicates of blood from several donors. Sequencing was performed with immunoSEQ multiplex PCR; in TCRdb, only in-frame clones are kept and a portion is missing. There are 75,000 to 100,000 clones in the sample; around 94% occur only once, and about 0.25% lies in the top ten. The CDR3 covers 14 residues. With 5 bases removed from V and 0 bases from J, the gap between germline ends came to 7 bases. Germline CDR1 reads SGHVS; CDR2 reads FNYEAQ. This rearrangement joins TRBV7-6 to TRBJ1-4; a possible D gene is TRBD1 (5 bases). The material sequenced was T cells isolated from PBMCs. The origin of this receptor is a human donor in good health. The CDR3 spells CASSTTATNEKLFF. The CDR3 bases are TGTGCCAGCAGCACGACAGCAACTAATGAAAAACTGTTTTTT.